This TCR beta chain appears in the sequencing data of a study of shared clonotypes between healthy human individuals. Study findings and constraints: A limitation of the genetic and exposure-history diversity represented arose from few donors. Larger estimated richness was generally seen in naive subsets than in memory subsets.

Deep was the level at which the assay was run. The table came from immunoSEQ multiplex PCR; TCRdb's copy has only in-frame clones and leaves some out. The data show fewer than 1.8 million clones, about 98.5% seen once. Comment on this clone: Its antigen remains unknown.

The CDR3 extends over 16 amino acids. Germline V lookup: CDR1 SGHRS, CDR2 YFSETQ. V was pared by 5 bases and J by 0 bases, with 8 bases of the junction left unmatched. Material for sequencing was naive CD4+ T cells sorted from blood. Subset given: CD45RA+ positively selected. The source is a man aged 25-45 years in good health. The chain combines TRBV5-1 with TRBJ2-7; TRBD2 agrees at 10 bases. The CDR3 DNA reads TGCGCCAGCAGAGCTAGCGGGAGTCTAATCTCCTACGAGCAGTACTTC. It is translated as CASRASGSLISYEQYF.